A selection of T cell receptor beta chains follows, all from one sample in a study of post-analysis software for immune sequencing data. Using its own MiXCR run on the PCR reads, TCRdb lists one record per CDR3 protein. Of some 500,000 distinct CDR3 sequences in the sample, around 40% were seen once. Sample: blood. These receptors came from a girl aged 5 to 17 with multiple sclerosis. CDR3s include the opening cysteine and the closing phenylalanine or tryptophan. The order of the fields is J gene, V gene, CDR3 protein.

J: TRBJ1-4
V: TRBV27
CDR3: CASSFGGATSEKLFF

J: TRBJ2-5
V: TRBV9
CDR3: CASSPRPTTQQETRYF

J: TRBJ2-7
V: TRBV20-1
CDR3: CSARSMAEGLYEQYF

J: TRBJ1-1
V: TRBV6-5
CDR3: CASSYYVPGLLNTEAFF

J: TRBJ2-3
V: TRBV18
CDR3: CASSPPGTGVRGDTQYF

J: TRBJ1-5
V: TRBV11-2
CDR3: CASSSGGLSNQPQHF

J: TRBJ1-2
V: TRBV10-3
CDR3: CAISESTGDGYGYTF

J: TRBJ1-2
V: TRBV11-2
CDR3: CASSSLTGPFNGYTF

J: TRBJ2-7
V: TRBV3-1
CDR3: CASSRDRVQNEQYF

J: TRBJ2-7
V: TRBV7-9
CDR3: CASSLTAGTGGLEQYF

J: TRBJ2-3
V: TRBV20-1
CDR3: CSARGRGNPTDTQYF

J: TRBJ1-3
V: TRBV20-1
CDR3: CSARMNGDSGNTIYF

J: TRBJ2-7
V: TRBV10-3
CDR3: CASSGTAPYEQYF

J: TRBJ1-6
V: TRBV5-1
CDR3: CASSPVLANNSPLHF

J: TRBJ1-2
V: TRBV20-1
CDR3: CSAIRTASHYGYTF

J: TRBJ2-7
V: TRBV10-3
CDR3: CAIRPGTGEGYEQYF

J: TRBJ2-1
V: TRBV3-1
CDR3: CASSTMDRGADEQFF

J: TRBJ2-3
V: TRBV7-3
CDR3: CASSAAGTSGGTDTQYF

J: TRBJ2-7
V: TRBV6-1
CDR3: CASRETVTYEQYF

J: TRBJ1-2
V: TRBV10-3
CDR3: CATTAGDGYTF

J: TRBJ2-1
V: TRBV4-1
CDR3: CASSQGGEGLGNEQFF

J: -
V: TRBV20-1
CDR3: CSARDPASRSEQYF

J: TRBJ1-5
V: TRBV7-9
CDR3: CASDRGSGSNQPQHF

J: -
V: TRBV7-2
CDR3: CVSSLRPSGSSYNEQYF

J: TRBJ2-5
V: TRBV20-1
CDR3: CSAPPTDIRGTQYF

J: TRBJ2-1
V: TRBV7-3
CDR3: CASSTGLAFGYNEQFF

J: TRBJ2-7
V: TRBV3-1
CDR3: CASSLSGTIYEQYF

J: TRBJ1-4
V: TRBV14
CDR3: CASSRDYRGQGGEKLFF

J: TRBJ2-7
V: TRBV20-1
CDR3: CSARDLGQGAYEQDF

J: TRBJ1-1
V: TRBV9
CDR3: CASSVGPGDGNTEAFF

J: TRBJ1-2
V: TRBV10-1
CDR3: CASRRTGPGWGYTF

J: TRBJ2-1
V: TRBV3-1
CDR3: CASSQDISEGAHPYNEQFF

J: TRBJ2-7
V: TRBV29-1
CDR3: CSVVRGDSSYEQYF

J: TRBJ1-1
V: TRBV20-1
CDR3: CSARDQGDTEAFF

J: TRBJ2-1
V: TRBV5-1
CDR3: CASSLGELNEQFF

J: TRBJ1-1
V: TRBV5-1
CDR3: CASSLEGMNTEAFF

J: TRBJ1-2
V: TRBV27
CDR3: CASSSRGRGTYGYTF

J: TRBJ2-1
V: TRBV7-3
CDR3: CASSFFGTSGNNEQFF

J: TRBJ2-1
V: TRBV15
CDR3: CATSRGAGNEQFF